This record concerns one T cell receptor beta chain sequence. Its antigen is currently unknown. Primers included in the PCR were 60 Vbeta and 13 Jbeta primers. Sequencing was performed with immunoSEQ multiplex PCR; in TCRdb, only in-frame clones are kept and a portion is missing. Here the sample spans 150,000 to 250,000 clones, around four fifths being singletons. This sample is drawn from a study of cytomegalovirus exposure and HLA in healthy donors. The overall study: Most donors, 81% of some 400 genotyped, fell in the Caucasian-associated ancestry cluster.

Study results and limitations: Researchers left out some V segments, among them TRBV6-2 and TRBV6-3, as indistinguishable.

V lost 5 bases and J lost 5; bases outside the gene matches: 3. The CDR3 sequence is 13 residues long. Germline values: CDR1 SNHLY, CDR2 FYNNEI. Sequenced sample: PBMCs. The J gene is TRBJ2-1, the V gene TRBV2; 7 positions agree with TRBD1. The clonotype was recovered from a woman aged 45-65 years in good health and CMV-seropositive. This CDR3 reads CASSQGQDNEQFF. In nucleotides, the CDR3 is TGTGCCAGCAGTCAAGGACAGGACAATGAGCAGTTCTTC.